This is a list of T cell receptor beta chains from one sample in a study of blood T cell repertoires in COVID-19. This table comes from immunoSEQ multiplex PCR, and its TCRdb copy is limited to in-frame clones, with some not included. This sample carries 230,000 or so clones, around 90% of them seen once, and the ten largest clones take approximately 2.1%. The sample consisted of peripheral blood. All receptors come from a woman in her sixties with COVID-19, enrolled during active disease. CDR3s leave out the opening cysteine and the closing phenylalanine or tryptophan. Each record gives: CDR3 protein, CDR3 length, J gene, V gene, D gene. A D gene is named only where the DNA matches it firmly.

CDR3 protein: ASSPGTGDRDTQY
CDR3 length: 13
J gene: TRBJ2-3
V gene: TRBV18
D gene: TRBD1

CDR3 protein: AISDLVETQY
CDR3 length: 10
J gene: TRBJ2-5
V gene: TRBV10-3
D gene: .

CDR3 protein: ASSLEIGSAGSGYT
CDR3 length: 14
J gene: TRBJ1-2
V gene: TRBV5-1
D gene: .

CDR3 protein: ASSLSGQSYGYT
CDR3 length: 12
J gene: TRBJ1-2
V gene: TRBV3-1/TRBV3-2
D gene: .

CDR3 protein: ASSLFGTGNQPQH
CDR3 length: 13
J gene: TRBJ1-5
V gene: TRBV7-3
D gene: TRBD1

CDR3 protein: ASSWDGQNNSPLH
CDR3 length: 13
J gene: TRBJ1-6
V gene: TRBV27
D gene: .

CDR3 protein: ASSFRQREPQH
CDR3 length: 11
J gene: TRBJ1-5
V gene: TRBV7-2
D gene: .

CDR3 protein: ASSPMTRQETQY
CDR3 length: 12
J gene: TRBJ2-5
V gene: TRBV7-2
D gene: .

CDR3 protein: ASSQVGQGAGDTQY
CDR3 length: 14
J gene: TRBJ2-3
V gene: TRBV14
D gene: TRBD1

CDR3 protein: ASSFEVAAKNTEAF
CDR3 length: 14
J gene: TRBJ1-1
V gene: TRBV5-4
D gene: .

CDR3 protein: ASSWAGVDTQY
CDR3 length: 11
J gene: TRBJ2-3
V gene: TRBV6-5
D gene: .

CDR3 protein: AVTRWPGFTEAF
CDR3 length: 12
J gene: TRBJ1-1
V gene: TRBV14
D gene: .

CDR3 protein: ASSYNPPTGLEAF
CDR3 length: 13
J gene: TRBJ1-1
V gene: TRBV6-2/TRBV6-3
D gene: TRBD1

CDR3 protein: ASSLIAGGPVNEQF
CDR3 length: 14
J gene: TRBJ2-1
V gene: TRBV5-1
D gene: TRBD2

CDR3 protein: ATRAGGFYNEQF
CDR3 length: 12
J gene: TRBJ2-1
V gene: TRBV19
D gene: TRBD2

CDR3 protein: ASSVEGLVSEQF
CDR3 length: 12
J gene: TRBJ2-1
V gene: TRBV9
D gene: .

CDR3 protein: ASSIASGTGGEAF
CDR3 length: 13
J gene: TRBJ1-1
V gene: TRBV19
D gene: TRBD1

CDR3 protein: ASSLAPPGAGGTEAF
CDR3 length: 15
J gene: TRBJ1-1
V gene: TRBV7-2
D gene: TRBD1

CDR3 protein: ASSRRGNTEAF
CDR3 length: 11
J gene: TRBJ1-1
V gene: TRBV4-2
D gene: .

CDR3 protein: ASSRSTGEAGNTIY
CDR3 length: 14
J gene: TRBJ1-3
V gene: TRBV19
D gene: .

CDR3 protein: ASARRRDTEAF
CDR3 length: 11
J gene: TRBJ1-1
V gene: TRBV6-6
D gene: .

CDR3 protein: ASSVNRVSNQPQH
CDR3 length: 13
J gene: TRBJ1-5
V gene: TRBV2
D gene: .

CDR3 protein: ASSFGQNYGYT
CDR3 length: 11
J gene: TRBJ1-2
V gene: TRBV27
D gene: .

CDR3 protein: ASSLGTSVQETQY
CDR3 length: 13
J gene: TRBJ2-5
V gene: TRBV7-9
D gene: TRBD2

CDR3 protein: ASRRIPGNTIY
CDR3 length: 11
J gene: TRBJ1-3
V gene: TRBV6-5
D gene: .

CDR3 protein: SASSSQGLIYEQY
CDR3 length: 13
J gene: TRBJ2-7
V gene: TRBV20-1
D gene: .

CDR3 protein: ASRAGDGDTGELF
CDR3 length: 13
J gene: TRBJ2-2
V gene: TRBV6-5
D gene: TRBD2

CDR3 protein: ASSVRGGGNYNEQF
CDR3 length: 14
J gene: TRBJ2-1
V gene: TRBV9
D gene: .

CDR3 protein: ASSQTRSSYNEQF
CDR3 length: 13
J gene: TRBJ2-1
V gene: TRBV11-2
D gene: .

CDR3 protein: ASSPNRGSGYT
CDR3 length: 11
J gene: TRBJ1-2
V gene: TRBV3-1/TRBV3-2
D gene: TRBD1